Listed here are 20 T cell receptor beta chains from one sample, sequenced in a study of OX40 agonist ivuxolimab in advanced cancers. The method was the immunoSEQ multiplex PCR assay. As stored in TCRdb, this immuneACCESS dataset retains in-frame rearrangements with V and J assigned. A fraction of the clones does not appear; measured against another copy, unresolved V genes explain less than half of the discrepancy, and the remainder lacks a known reason. The sample contains tens of thousands of clones, 77% of them found a single time. The ten top clones hold roughly 18% of the sample. This specimen was CD4+ or CD8+ T cells sorted from blood, taken in a trial of the OX40 agonist ivuxolimab. These receptors were collected from an adult with an advanced solid tumor such as melanoma, head and neck, liver or kidney cancer.

V is TRBV4-2 and J is TRBJ2-5; the D gene is possibly TRBD1 (5 bases). V was pared by 0 bases and J by 7 bases, with 15 bases between. Germline V gives CDR1 LGHNA, CDR2 YNFKEQ. The CDR3 is made up of 15 amino acids. Here the CDR3 DNA reads TGTGCCAGCAGCCAAGAACGTGGGGCCCCCGCGACCCAGTACTTC. This translates into CASSQERGAPATQYF.

J is TRBJ1-4 and V is TRBV9; D ambiguous. CDR1 is SGDLS and CDR2 is YYNGEE in the germline V gene. This CDR3 is built from 15 residues. V lost 3 bases, J lost 3 bases, and 12 bases lay in between. The CDR3 is CASSGTSGPNEKLFF. The CDR3, as DNA: TGTGCCAGCAGCGGGACCTCAGGACCTAATGAAAAACTGTTTTTT.

V and J are TRBV7-2 and TRBJ2-7, with 12 bases identical to TRBD2. V was pared by 0 bases and J by 6 bases, with 9 bases of the junction left unmatched. There are 17 residues in the CDR3. Per germline, CDR1 SGHTA and CDR2 FQGNSA. DNA of the CDR3: TGTGCCAGCAGCTTAGCGGCTAGCGGGAGGGCCGGTAGCGAGCAGTACTTC. Protein product: CASSLAASGRAGSEQYF.

The chain's CDR3 is CASSLLGQGAWNEQFF. The CDR3 DNA reads as TGTGCCAGCAGCTTATTAGGTCAGGGGGCGTGGAATGAGCAGTTCTTC. The chain joins TRBV7-3 to TRBJ2-1, with 8 bases aligning to TRBD1. CDR1 and CDR2 from the germline V gene are SGHTA and FQGTGA. This CDR3 contains 16 residues. V trimming: 2 bases; J trimming: 7 bases; junction bases outside the gene matches: 10. The full variable domain, completed using reference TRBV7-3 and TRBJ2-1, is GAGVSQTPSNKVTEKGKYVELRCDPISGHTALYWYRQSLGQGPEFLIYFQGTGAADDSGLPNDRFFAVRPEGSVSTLKIQRTERGDSAVYLCASSLLGQGAWNEQFFGPGTRLTVL.

This clone was detected a few times. This sequence joins TRBV4-1 and TRBJ1-5, with D uncertain. The V and J ends lost 5 bases and 4 bases respectively, with 18 bases between them. This CDR3 comprises 16 residues. Germline CDR1 is MGHRA and CDR2 is YSYEKL. The CDR3, as DNA: TGCGCCAGCAGCGCTCCACCACCCCCAGCAAATCAGCCCCAGCATTTT. As protein: CASSAPPPPANQPQHF.

The rearrangement uses TRBV6-6 and TRBJ1-4; D unclear. V dropped 5 bases and J dropped 9 bases, with 10 bases sitting between them. From germline, CDR1 is MNHNY and CDR2 SVGAGI (reference sequence). The CDR3 is 12 residues long. The CDR3 protein is CASSKNDKKLFF. Here the CDR3 DNA reads TGTGCCAGCAGTAAAAATGATAAAAAACTGTTTTTT.

This clone was detected only a few times. The V call is TRBV27, the J call TRBJ2-3; D is undetermined. The germline gives CDR1 MNHEY, CDR2 SMNVEV (reference sequence). The CDR3 sequence is 14 residues long. V lost 2 bases, J lost 4 bases, and 10 bases lay in between. Written as DNA, the CDR3 is TGTGCCAGCAGTTTACGACTTACGGCAGATACGCAGTATTTT. It codes for CASSLRLTADTQYF.

The rearrangement links TRBV5-1 to TRBJ2-3; TRBD2 aligns across 7 bases. CDR1 and CDR2 (germline): SGHRS, YFSETQ. CDR3 size: 16 residues. Trimming at V came to 4 bases and at J to 3 bases, leaving 11 bases not matched to a gene. CDR3 sequence: CASSGVPVAGTDTQYF. The CDR3 DNA reads TGCGCCAGCAGCGGCGTCCCGGTAGCGGGTACAGATACGCAGTATTTT.

The chain recombines TRBV5-1 with TRBJ2-5, with TRBD1 matching 7 bases. The length of the CDR3 is 17 residues. Trimming at V came to 0 bases and at J to 5 bases, leaving 13 bases not matched to a gene. Germline CDR1 reads SGHRS; CDR2 reads YFSETQ. The CDR3 here is CASSLAGRLRGQETQYF. In DNA, the CDR3 is TGCGCCAGCAGCTTGGCGGGACGCCTAAGGGGGCAGGAGACCCAGTACTTC.

The J gene is TRBJ1-1, the V gene TRBV7-8; the match to TRBD1 covers 7 bases. Germline V lookup: CDR1 SGHVS, CDR2 FQNEAQ. The J segment lost 1 base and the V segment lost 5 bases, leaving 7 bases of the junction unmatched. The CDR3 contains 15 residues. CDR3 nucleotides: TGTGCCAGCAGCGCCGGACAGGCTCAGAACACTGAAGCTTTCTTT. Its protein is CASSAGQAQNTEAFF.

The chain recombines TRBV5-4 with TRBJ2-3, with D maybe TRBD2 (6 bases). The V gene's germline CDR1 is SGHNT and CDR2 YYREEE (reference sequence). The V and J ends lost 0 bases and 4 bases respectively, with 6 bases between them. This CDR3 is built from 13 residues. Here the CDR3 DNA reads TGTGCCAGCAGCTTGGCTAGCGCAGATACGCAGTATTTT. Amino acids: CASSLASADTQYF.

This sequence joins TRBV5-1 and TRBJ1-1, with D possibly being TRBD1 (5 bases). Looked up from germline, CDR1 is SGHRS and CDR2 is YFSETQ. This CDR3 has 12 residues. V was pared by 0 bases and J by 11 bases, with 11 bases between. CDR3 coding DNA: TGCGCCAGCAGCTTGGCCGGAGGGGACGCTTTCTTT. This translates into CASSLAGGDAFF.

The V gene is TRBV18, the J gene TRBJ2-3; D perhaps matches TRBD1 (6 bases). V lost 2 bases, J lost 2 bases, and 11 bases lay in between. The CDR3 is 15 amino acids. Germline V gene lookup returns CDR1 KGHSH and CDR2 LQKENI. CDR3 in DNA: TGTGCCAGCTCACCATTGCAGGGGAACACAGATACGCAGTATTTT. Translated, it gives CASSPLQGNTDTQYF.

As regards this clone: Its ends do not fully match the called genes, so a read error is possible. The chain employs TRBV5-6 and TRBJ2-3; TRBD2 matches at 8 bases. Germline-derived CDR1 and CDR2 are SGHDT and YYEEEE. The CDR3 loop spans 14 amino acids. The CDR3: CAGSPAGGADTQYF. The CDR3 DNA sequence: TGTGCCGGCAGCCCGGCGGGGGGCGCAGATACGCAGTATTTT.

The rearrangement links TRBV5-5 to TRBJ2-7; D remains ambiguous. Germline lookup yields CDR1 SGHKS and CDR2 YYEKEE (reference sequence). V lost 3 bases to trimming and J lost 0 bases, with 1 base between them. This CDR3 region has 11 residues. In DNA form, the CDR3 reads TGTGCCAGCAGCTCCTCCTACGAGCAGTACTTC. Translating gives CASSSSYEQYF.

CDR3 amino acids: CASSPGLAHNEQFF. CDR3 nucleotide sequence: TGTGCCAGCAGTCCTGGACTAGCGCACAATGAGCAGTTCTTC. The chain couples TRBV28 to TRBJ2-1, with 9 bases identical to TRBD2. Unmatched junction bases numbered 4, after V lost 5 bases and J lost 5 bases. CDR1 MDHEN and CDR2 SYDVKM come from the germline V gene. The CDR3 spans 14 residues.

The gene calls are TRBV6-5 and TRBJ2-5, with D possibly matching TRBD2 (5 bases). The last part of the DNA fits TRBJ2-7 better; the J call may be wrong. Germline CDR1 MNHEY, CDR2 SVGAGI. CDR3 length: 14 amino acids. CDR3 loop: CASSLGGQHYEQYF. The CDR3 DNA reads TGTGCCAGCAGCCTCGGCGGGCAGCACTACGAGCAGTACTTC.

Here the CDR3 reads CASSSLRQTSNTGELFF. DNA for the CDR3: TGTGCCAGCAGCTCCCTCAGACAGACGTCGAACACCGGGGAGCTGTTTTTT. The chain joins TRBV7-3 to TRBJ2-2; weak D call: TRBD1 (5 bases). Germline values: CDR1 SGHTA, CDR2 FQGTGA. Trimming removed 4 bases from V and 0 bases from J, with 15 bases in between. This CDR3 has 17 residues.

This clone has only one observation. The chain recombines TRBV11-3 with TRBJ2-3; D gene ambiguous. Germline CDR1 reads SGHNT; CDR2 reads YENEEA. V was trimmed by 1 base and J by 1 base, leaving 21 bases between them. The CDR3 loop spans 19 amino acids. The CDR3 nucleotides are TGTGCCAGCAGCTTAGGGTCTCCTTGGTGGGAATCGGGCACAGATACGCAGTATTTT. It is translated as CASSLGSPWWESGTDTQYF.

The chain uses TRBV30 and TRBJ1-2, with D hard to call. This CDR3 spans 12 amino acids. CDR1 and CDR2 from the germline V gene are GTSNPN and SVGIG (reference sequence). The CDR3 region has the DNA TGTGCTAGCCTCCGGTCTAACTATGGCTACACCTTC. It yields the protein CASLRSNYGYTF. The full variable domain, in which reference TRBV30 and TRBJ1-2 provide the parts outside the CDR3, is SQTIHQWPATLVQPVGSPLSLECTVEGTSNPNLYWYRQAAGRGLQLLFYSVGIGQISSEVPQNLSASRPQDRQFILSSKKLLLSDSGFYLCASLRSNYGYTFGSGTRLTVV.